What follows are 13 T cell receptor beta chains derived from one specimen sequenced in a study of OX40 agonist ivuxolimab in advanced cancers. Method: immunoSEQ multiplex PCR; TCRdb's copy keeps in-frame clones and lacks some. The data show tens of thousands of clones, with 75% to 90% seen just once and approximately 3% held by the top ten. This sample comprised CD4+ or CD8+ T cells sorted from blood, obtained in a trial of the OX40 agonist ivuxolimab. Every receptor here comes from an adult with an advanced solid tumor such as melanoma, head and neck, liver or kidney cancer.

This clone came up once. The rearrangement links TRBV5-1 to TRBJ2-5; D unresolved. Deletions cut 7 bases from V and 1 base from J, with 23 bases between. CDR1 and CDR2 from the germline V gene are SGHRS and YFSETQ. This CDR3 region has 17 residues. The CDR3: CASFRYSGSAIQETQYF. Here the CDR3 DNA reads TGCGCCAGCTTCAGGTATAGTGGTTCAGCGATCCAAGAGACCCAGTACTTC.

This clone appeared once. J is TRBJ2-5 and V is TRBV9, with D tentatively TRBD2 (5 bases). Germline V lookup: CDR1 SGDLS, CDR2 YYNGEE. Trimming cost V 4 bases and J 4 bases, with 11 bases left between them. CDR3 length: 13 amino acids. The DNA for the CDR3 is TGTGCCAGCAGCCCCGCCGGGGTAGAGACCCAGTACTTC. This sequence encodes CASSPAGVETQYF.

The V and J genes are TRBV7-3 and TRBJ2-1, with TRBD1 matching over 10 bases. Trimming at V came to 5 bases and at J to 2 bases, leaving 6 bases not matched to a gene. The CDR3 runs to 16 residues. Germline lookup yields CDR1 SGHTA and CDR2 FQGTGA. CDR3 residues: CASSLTGQGAYNEQFF. CDR3 coding DNA: TGTGCCAGCAGCCTTACAGGACAGGGGGCCTACAATGAGCAGTTCTTC.

The V and J genes are TRBV19 and TRBJ1-1; D not resolved. This CDR3 has 15 amino acids. CDR1 and CDR2 from the germline V gene are LNHDA and SQIVND (reference sequence). The V end was cut by 6 bases, the J end by 4 bases, with 18 bases between. DNA of the CDR3: TGTGCCAGTAGCATCCAAAACCGGGATTCCACTGAAGCTTTCTTT. Its protein product is CASSIQNRDSTEAFF.

The chain links TRBV19 to TRBJ2-3; D remains ambiguous. CDR1 is LNHDA and CDR2 is SQIVND in the germline V gene (reference sequence). Trimming cost V 3 bases and J 2 bases, with 12 bases left between them. The CDR3 totals 15 residues. The CDR3 reads CASSMRASYTDTQYF. In DNA, the CDR3 is TGTGCCAGTAGTATGCGAGCCAGTTACACAGATACGCAGTATTTT.

The genes are TRBV7-2 and TRBJ2-3; 8 nucleotides line up with TRBD2. With V trimmed by 3 bases and J by 6 bases, 5 bases remained unmatched. This CDR3 has 14 amino acids. CDR1 and CDR2 from the germline V gene are SGHTA and FQGNSA. In nucleotides, the CDR3 is TGTGCCAGCAGCTTTTCCGGGGGGGCGGATACGCAGTATTTT. It yields the protein CASSFSGGADTQYF. Full variable domain (outside the CDR3, taken from reference TRBV7-2 and TRBJ2-3): GAGVSQSPSNKVTEKGKDVELRCDPISGHTALYWYRQSLGQGLEFLIYFQGNSAPDKSGLPSDRFSAERTGGSVSTLTIQRTQQEDSAVYLCASSFSGGADTQYFGPGTRLTVL.

The rearrangement uses TRBV27 and TRBJ2-4; no firm D call. CDR3 length equals 13 residues. Trimming took off 5 bases at V and 0 bases at J, with 5 bases between the two ends. Germline-derived CDR1 and CDR2 are MNHEY and SMNVEV (reference sequence). Here the CDR3 reads CASSTLAKNIQYF. CDR3 nucleotide sequence: TGTGCCAGCAGTACCCTAGCCAAAAACATTCAGTACTTC.

This rearrangement joins TRBV13 to TRBJ2-2, with TRBD2 identical over 7 bases. The CDR3 contains 14 residues. The J segment lost 6 bases and the V segment lost 3 bases, leaving 4 bases of the junction unmatched. Germline CDR1 reads PRHDT; CDR2 reads FYEKMQ (reference sequence). CDR3 in DNA: TGTGCCAGCAGCTTCTCGCGGGGGTCCGGGGAGCTGTTTTTT. Translation gives CASSFSRGSGELFF.

This chain links TRBV9 with TRBJ1-3; 8 positions match TRBD1. J was trimmed by 0 bases and V by 3 bases; bases with no gene match: 8. Germline V CDR1 and CDR2: SGDLS, YYNGEE. This CDR3 is 17 amino acids long. CDR3 protein: CASSAETGALSGNTIYF. The DNA for the CDR3 is TGTGCCAGCAGCGCTGAGACAGGGGCCCTCTCTGGAAACACCATATATTTT. Supplemented by reference TRBV9 and TRBJ1-3, the full variable domain reads DSGVTQTPKHLITATGQRVTLRCSPRSGDLSVYWYQQSLDQGLQFLIQYYNGEERAKGNILERFSAQQFPDLHSELNLSSLELGDSALYFCASSAETGALSGNTIYFGEGSWLTVV.

Notes on this clone: One end of the junction is discordant with germline, which a read error may explain. The rearrangement links TRBV5-1 to TRBJ1-2; TRBD1 matches 8 bases. This CDR3 spans 15 amino acids. CDR1 is SGHRS and CDR2 is YFSETQ in the germline V gene. CDR3 region: CASSWRSGGGVEYTF. The CDR3, as DNA: TGTGCCAGCAGCTGGAGATCAGGGGGCGGCGTAGAATACACCTTC.

The chain links TRBV6-6 to TRBJ2-1; 10 positions match TRBD2. V lost 6 bases, J lost 3 bases, and 5 bases stayed unmatched. The CDR3 length is 15 residues. Germline V CDR1 and CDR2: MNHNY, SVGAGI (reference sequence). The CDR3: CASSPSGGLYNEQFF. CDR3 nucleotide sequence: TGTGCCAGCAGCCCTAGCGGGGGACTCTACAATGAGCAGTTCTTC.

The CDR3 DNA reads as TGTGCCAGCAGCCCCGGCCAGAACCTCTATGGCTACACCTTC. This translates into CASSPGQNLYGYTF. The gene calls are TRBV14 and TRBJ1-2, with D unclear. V dropped 4 bases and J dropped 4 bases, with 13 bases sitting between them. Looked up from germline, CDR1 is SGHDN and CDR2 is FVKESK. This CDR3 has 14 residues. Full variable domain (outside the CDR3, taken from reference TRBV14 and TRBJ1-2): EAGVTQFPSHSVIEKGQTVTLRCDPISGHDNLYWYRRVMGKEIKFLLHFVKESKQDESGMPNNRFLAERTGGTYSTLKVQPAELEDSGVYFCASSPGQNLYGYTFGSGTRLTVV.

The V gene is TRBV7-9, the J gene TRBJ2-5; D remains unclear. The V gene's germline CDR1 is SEHNR and CDR2 FQNEAQ (reference sequence). The V end lost 5 bases, the J end lost 5 bases, and 15 bases lay between the germline ends. CDR3 size: 14 residues. The CDR3 is CASSPPLVGETQYF. The CDR3 coding sequence is TGTGCCAGCAGCCCCCCCCTTGTAGGGGAGACCCAGTACTTC.